This T cell receptor (beta chain) comes out of a study of Graves' ophthalmopathy and Graves' hyperthyroidism (dated by TCRdb to about 2018). Notes on the research overall: Peripheral blood samples were taken at the time of initial diagnosis, before any treatment was given. The study used signatures of the TCR beta repertoire to tell Graves' ophthalmopathy apart from Graves' hyperthyroidism and to predict which patients would progress to ophthalmopathy. In total, some 130 blood samples were TCR-sequenced: fewer than 50 ophthalmopathy, under 85 hyperthyroidism and roughly 17 hyperthyroidism-to-ophthalmopathy patients. A discovery set of 100 patients (around 40 ophthalmopathy, approximately 58 stable hyperthyroidism) was enrolled to explore V-J signatures distinguishing ophthalmopathy from hyperthyroidism. For independent validation, a separate cohort was made up of approximately 19 hyperthyroidism patients plus 17 patients who later progressed from hyperthyroidism to ophthalmopathy. In a handful of hyperthyroidism patients, the T-cell repertoire of thyroid tissue was compared with the T-cell repertoire of blood. After sampling, hyperthyroidism patients received methimazole starting at 30 mg daily, and ophthalmopathy patients received high-dose intravenous methylprednisolone. On the study overall, not on this receptor specifically: Ophthalmopathy was separated from stable hyperthyroidism by the 13-signature model with roughly 88% sensitivity and 81% to 83% specificity in cross-validation and with 80%/75% in the test set. No statistical method was used to set the sample size in advance, and the investigators knew which group each participant was assigned to. Among expanded thyroid clonotypes with frequency above 0.001, most also showed up in blood, which suggests that blood repertoires may reflect the thyroid immune response. In validation, the model predicted ophthalmopathy progression with about 71% sensitivity and about 73% specificity; 12 predicted patients were CT-confirmed with GO in a median of approximately six months.

For repertoire sequencing, TCR beta CDR3 regions were amplified from RNA transcripts. HTBI primers and the Qiagen OneStep RT-PCR kit were used in a first-round RT-PCR, which was followed by a second-round multiplex PCR, size selection and purification. Libraries were sequenced paired-end with 100 bp reads on an Illumina HiSeq2000. Processing in the source paper ran as follows. SOAPnuke was used to process the reads, removing any read that contained adapters or uncalled bases, had a mean Phred below 15, or lacked an exact match to the constant primer or identifier. COPE v1.2.5 was used to merge high-quality paired reads. Each unique nucleotide sequence was defined as a clonotype, and clonotypes were aligned to IMGT TRB V, D and J references with MiTCR v1.1. The analysis was limited to V-J combinations with a frequency above 0.0001, which together covered 99.2% of the repertoires. A TCR clonal expansion and chaos score per V-J combination was defined as the ratio of F50 clonal expansion to chaos observed in the TCRdist matrix. Features were reduced by Welch's t-statistics and random forest to some 13 V-J combinations, which fed a naive Bayes classifier. Thyroid-blood repertoire similarity was quantified with the Morisita-Horn index. The public reads were run again by TCRdb, first through fastp at Q25 and then through MiXCR, and only productive beta chains were kept. Under each unique CDR3 protein, matching rows form one entry showing the most common genes and DNA. TCRdb, not the original authors, processed these V and J calls. The table for this sample lists roughly 700,000 distinct CDR3 sequences; 40% of them were counted only once. Of the sample, around 40% falls within the top ten clones.

This clonotype was seen a few times. Its binding antigen is unknown. Base qualities are not recorded, but no much larger clone differs from it by a single base. Ophthalmopathy patients were characterized by moderately to severely active disease, a Clinical Activity Score of at least 3, a NOSPECS grade of at least 4, and a disease duration under 3 months. Patients with other autoimmune diseases, uncontrolled infections, pregnancy or lactation were excluded. Diagnosis relied on clinical symptoms, serum thyroxine, TRAb, thyroid ultrasound and orbital computed tomography. Using Ficoll-Paque density gradient centrifugation, PBMCs were isolated from roughly 9.2 ml of fresh peripheral blood. Total RNA was extracted with Trizol reagent and quality-checked on an Agilent 2100 Bioanalyzer. The receptor was derived from an adult man with Graves' ophthalmopathy. Sequenced input: peripheral blood.

Read as DNA, the sequence is TGCAGTGCAACGGACAGGGTAAACCAGCCCCAGCATTTT. It specifies CSATDRVNQPQHF. Recombination joined TRBV20-1 with TRBJ1-5; a stretch of 8 junction bases matches TRBD1. The germline V gene (reference sequence) supplies CDR1 DFQATT and CDR2 SNEGSKA. From V the trimming removes 6 bases and from J it removes 7 bases, while the gene matches leave 8 bases of the junction unaccounted for. Taken from cysteine to phenylalanine, the CDR3 has 13 residues. Only the CDR3 part of the read is kept: 39 bases, read in frame from the first base.